The entry that follows covers one TCR beta chain sequence. Its antigen is not known. The sample originates from a study of CD8+CD57+ T cells in acquired aplastic anemia. The study, taken as a whole, reports: It was found that almost 30 CD8+ CDR3 sequences were shared between patients and controls.

Germline V CDR1 and CDR2: MNHEY, SMNVEV (reference sequence). The CDR3 spans 13 residues. Trimming shortened V by 2 bases and J by 4 bases, and 6 bases separated the two germline ends. CDR3 and TCR beta VDJ profiling relied on genomic DNA as the template. TCRdb analysed the reads with MiXCR anew, one entry per CDR3 protein. The sample shows about 210,000 distinct CDR3 sequences, approximately 60% of them seen only once. The receptor was isolated from a human donor in good health. The sequenced sample consisted of sorted CD4+, CD8+, or CD8+CD57+ T cells (not recorded which) from PBMCs. This chain connects TRBV27 to TRBJ2-1; D unresolved. The CDR3 sequence is CASSLGHYNEQFF. The CDR3 nucleotides read TGTGCCAGCAGTTTAGGCCATTACAATGAGCAGTTCTTC.